The present T cell receptor (beta chain) was sequenced within a study of blood T cell repertoires in COVID-19. About the study: T cells, B-cell-depleted T cells, or PBMCs supplied cDNA or gDNA.

Some clones are missing from TCRdb's copy, which holds only in-frame ones; the method was immunoSEQ multiplex PCR. The sample comprises some 50,000 clones, around 84% of which are singletons, and approximately 29% rests with the top ten. CDR1 is SGHKS and CDR2 is YYEKEE in the germline V gene (reference sequence). Trimming at V came to 3 bases and at J to 6 bases, leaving 4 bases not matched to a gene. This CDR3 contains 14 residues. Sequencing was performed on peripheral blood. V usage is TRBV5-5 and J usage is TRBJ1-2; the match to TRBD1 covers 11 bases. This receptor was taken from a human donor in a cohort sampled during active COVID-19. The CDR3 here is CASSSGQGAHGYTF. CDR3 nucleotide sequence: TGTGCCAGCAGCTCAGGACAGGGGGCTCATGGCTACACCTTC.